This T cell receptor (beta chain) was sequenced in a study of T cells in localized non-small cell lung cancer. Regarding the study as a whole: Appearances in adjacent lung were noted for a median 57 of the top 100 tumor clones. Clonality peaked in uninvolved adjacent lung rather than tumor. Because researchers sequenced only one region of the tumor, heterogeneity is still possible.

In this sample, this clone turned up a few times. Its antigen is as yet unknown. Method: immunoSEQ multiplex PCR; TCRdb's copy keeps in-frame clones and lacks some. The sample comprises some 11,000 clones, less than 60% of which are singletons, and 4% to 5% rests with the top ten. CDR3 size: 12 residues. Germline V gene data show CDR1 as MNHGY and CDR2 as SAAAGT. Trimming removed 5 bases from V and 5 bases from J, with 9 bases in between. The receptor was derived from a woman between 35 and 70 years old with stage II squamous cell lung carcinoma. The rearrangement links TRBV6-8 to TRBJ1-1, with D unclear. The sample was lymph node tissue, taken before any cancer treatment. The CDR3 loop is CASSPRLTEAFF. As DNA, the CDR3 is TGTGCCAGCAGTCCCAGGTTAACTGAAGCTTTCTTT.